This T cell receptor (beta chain) was sequenced during a study of T cell responses to AZD1222 COVID-19 vaccine. The wider study: Some second doses came at about 4 weeks and others at about 12 weeks; these were pooled. Study observations and caveats: Spike-specific TCR breadth and depth grew following two AZD1222 doses. Possibly, clonal diversity was underestimated; donors were largely white British and included more females.

Clones were read by immunoSEQ multiplex PCR, and TCRdb kept only the in-frame ones, dropping some. The sample includes 200,000 or so clones, around 93% of them seen just once. The CDR3 is 15 residues long. Germline V gene data show CDR1 as MDHEN and CDR2 as SYDVKM. The V end was cut by 6 bases, the J end by 3 bases, with 15 bases between. Concerning this clone itself: Its antigen is still unknown.

This chain joins TRBV28 and TRBJ1-5, with D possibly being TRBD1 (6 bases). This sequence originates from an adult in good health. Sequenced here: peripheral blood, sampled on day 0 of AZD1222 vaccination. The CDR3 nucleotides read TGTGCCAGCAGGGGGGGAGCAGGGGCCAATCAGCCCCAGCATTTT. It encodes CASRGGAGANQPQHF.